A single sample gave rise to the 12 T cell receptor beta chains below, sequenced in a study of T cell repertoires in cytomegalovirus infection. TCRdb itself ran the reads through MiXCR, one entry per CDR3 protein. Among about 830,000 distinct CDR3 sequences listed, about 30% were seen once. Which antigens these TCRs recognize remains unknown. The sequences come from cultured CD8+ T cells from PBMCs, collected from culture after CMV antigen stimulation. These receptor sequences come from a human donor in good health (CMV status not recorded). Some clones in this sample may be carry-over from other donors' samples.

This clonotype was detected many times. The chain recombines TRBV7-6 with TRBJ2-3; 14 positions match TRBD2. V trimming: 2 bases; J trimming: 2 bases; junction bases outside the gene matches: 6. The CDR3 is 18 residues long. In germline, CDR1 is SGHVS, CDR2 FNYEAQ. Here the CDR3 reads CASSLIGTSGGITDTQYF. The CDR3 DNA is TGTGCCAGCAGCTTAATCGGGACTAGCGGGGGTATCACAGATACGCAGTATTTT.

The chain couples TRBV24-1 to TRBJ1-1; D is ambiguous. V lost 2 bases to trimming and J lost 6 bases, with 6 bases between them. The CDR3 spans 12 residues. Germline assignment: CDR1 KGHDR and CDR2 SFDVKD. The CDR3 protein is CATSDWQPEAFF. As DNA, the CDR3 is TGTGCCACCAGTGATTGGCAGCCTGAAGCTTTCTTT.

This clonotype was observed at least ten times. CDR3 DNA: TGTGCCAGCAGCTTAGAGGGGGCAAGGAATCAGCCCCAGCATTTT. The encoded protein is CASSLEGARNQPQHF. The rearrangement joins TRBV7-2 to TRBJ1-5; 7 bases map to TRBD1. Germline values: CDR1 SGHTA, CDR2 FQGNSA. CDR3 length equals 15 residues. The junction had 4 bases not matched to a gene; V was cut back by 1 base and J by 4 bases.

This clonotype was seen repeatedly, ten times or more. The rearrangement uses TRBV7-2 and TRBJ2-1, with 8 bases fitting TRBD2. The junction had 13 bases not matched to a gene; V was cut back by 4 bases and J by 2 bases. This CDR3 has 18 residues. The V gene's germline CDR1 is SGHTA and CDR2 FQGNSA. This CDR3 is CASSSSSPPGLAYNEQFF. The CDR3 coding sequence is TGTGCCAGCAGCTCCTCTAGCCCCCCGGGACTAGCCTACAATGAGCAGTTCTTC.

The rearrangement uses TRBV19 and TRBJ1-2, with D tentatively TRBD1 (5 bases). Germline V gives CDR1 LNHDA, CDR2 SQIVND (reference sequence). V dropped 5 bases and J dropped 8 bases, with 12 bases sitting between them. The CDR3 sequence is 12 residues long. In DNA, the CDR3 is TGTGCCAGTAGTCCCAGGGAAGAAGGCTACACCTTC. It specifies CASSPREEGYTF.

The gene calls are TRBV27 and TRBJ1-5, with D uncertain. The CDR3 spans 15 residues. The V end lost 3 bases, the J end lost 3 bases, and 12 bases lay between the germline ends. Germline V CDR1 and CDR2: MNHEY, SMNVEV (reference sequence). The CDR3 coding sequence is TGTGCCAGCAGTTTTTCGGCGGGTCCCAATCAGCCCCAGCATTTT. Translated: CASSFSAGPNQPQHF.

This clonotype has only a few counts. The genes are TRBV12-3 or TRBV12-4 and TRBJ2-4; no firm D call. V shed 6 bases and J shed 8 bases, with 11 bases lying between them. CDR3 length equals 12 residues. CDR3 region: CASSSREDIQYF. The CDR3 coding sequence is TGTGCCAGCAGCTCAAGGGAAGACATTCAGTACTTC.

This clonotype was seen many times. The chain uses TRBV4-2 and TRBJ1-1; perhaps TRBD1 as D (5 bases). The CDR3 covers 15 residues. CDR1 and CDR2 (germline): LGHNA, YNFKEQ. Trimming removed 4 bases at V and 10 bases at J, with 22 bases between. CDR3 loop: CASSLADLGPKRAFF. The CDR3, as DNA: TGTGCCAGCAGCCTAGCAGACTTGGGACCGAAAAGAGCTTTCTTT.

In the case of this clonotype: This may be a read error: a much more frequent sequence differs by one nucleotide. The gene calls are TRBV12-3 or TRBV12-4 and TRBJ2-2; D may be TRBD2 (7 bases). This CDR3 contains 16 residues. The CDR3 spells CASSPAGGANAGELFF. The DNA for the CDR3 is TGTGCCAGCAGTCCCGCTGGGGGGGCGAACGCCGGGGAGCTGTTTTTT.

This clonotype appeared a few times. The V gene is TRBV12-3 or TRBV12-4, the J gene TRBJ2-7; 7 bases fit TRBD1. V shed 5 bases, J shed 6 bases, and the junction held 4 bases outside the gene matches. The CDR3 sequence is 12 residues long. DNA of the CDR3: TGTGCCAGCAGTCCGACAGGGTCCGAGCAGTACTTC. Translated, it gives CASSPTGSEQYF.

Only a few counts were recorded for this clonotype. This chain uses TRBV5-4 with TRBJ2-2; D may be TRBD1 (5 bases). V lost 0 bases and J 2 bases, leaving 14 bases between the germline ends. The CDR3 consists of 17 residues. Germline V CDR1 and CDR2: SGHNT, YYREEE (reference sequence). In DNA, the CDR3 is TGTGCCAGCAGCTTGGAAGTAGGGCAGGGCAACACCGGGGAGCTGTTTTTT. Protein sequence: CASSLEVGQGNTGELFF.

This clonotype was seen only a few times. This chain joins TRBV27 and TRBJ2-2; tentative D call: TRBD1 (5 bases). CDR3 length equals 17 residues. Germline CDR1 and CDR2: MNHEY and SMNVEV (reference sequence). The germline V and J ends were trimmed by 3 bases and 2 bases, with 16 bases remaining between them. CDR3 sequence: CASSFDFLGANTGELFF. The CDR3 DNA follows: TGTGCCAGCAGTTTCGATTTCTTAGGGGCCAACACCGGGGAGCTGTTTTTT.